This T cell receptor (beta chain) was sequenced for a study of T-cell reconstitution after alpha-beta-depleted transplantation in children. General observations from the study: After one year, T-cell counts and TCRbeta diversity mostly came from new T cells.

As regards this clonotype: Antigen: not known.

Unique molecular identifiers were incorporated when the TCRbeta library was constructed. TCRdb reanalysed the PCR reads using MiXCR and keeps one entry per CDR3 protein. The data contain fewer than 750,000 distinct CDR3 sequences, roughly 30% of them seen just once; the ten biggest clones take up under 45%. The sample consisted of PBMCs, taken before TCRalphabeta/CD19-depleted stem cell transplant. The receptor comes from a boy under two years old with Wiskott-Aldrich syndrome, due to receive a stem cell transplant.

The CDR3 DNA sequence: TGTGCCAGCAGCCGGGGACGGAGCAATCAGCCCCAGCATTTT. Protein: CASSRGRSNQPQHF. The rearrangement joins TRBV5-5 to TRBJ1-5; maybe TRBD1 (5 bases). CDR3 size: 14 residues. The germline gives CDR1 SGHKS, CDR2 YYEKEE (reference sequence). Trimming shortened V by 4 bases and J by 1 base, and 9 bases separated the two germline ends.